This entry lists 30 T cell receptor beta chains sequenced from one sample in a study of OX40 agonist ivuxolimab in advanced cancers. Clones were sequenced by immunoSEQ multiplex PCR, and TCRdb holds only the in-frame ones, with some missing. This table has about 51,000 clones, about 88% appearing once. The input for sequencing was CD4+ or CD8+ T cells sorted from blood, taken in a trial of the OX40 agonist ivuxolimab. These receptors came from an adult with an advanced solid tumor such as melanoma, head and neck, liver or kidney cancer.

The chain employs TRBV6-5 and TRBJ2-3; no definite D call. CDR3 length: 13 amino acids. V gave up 5 bases and J gave up 4 bases, with 10 bases separating them. Per germline, CDR1 MNHEY and CDR2 SVGAGI. CDR3 protein: CASSQMSPDTQYF. CDR3 coding DNA: TGTGCCAGCAGTCAGATGAGCCCAGATACGCAGTATTTT.

V usage is TRBV28 and J usage is TRBJ1-2; D might be TRBD1 (6 bases). The V gene's germline CDR1 is MDHEN and CDR2 SYDVKM. V gave up 8 bases and J gave up 4 bases, with 8 bases separating them. This CDR3 is 11 amino acids long. CDR3 in DNA: TGTGCCAGCTGGGACACCTATGGCTACACCTTC. It translates to CASWDTYGYTF.

V is TRBV18 and J is TRBJ2-3; no firm D call. The V gene's germline CDR1 is KGHSH and CDR2 LQKENI. The CDR3 sequence is 13 residues long. V dropped 6 bases and J dropped 1 base, with 8 bases sitting between them. CDR3 protein: CASSQPGTDTQYF. CDR3 DNA sequence: TGTGCCAGCTCTCAGCCCGGCACAGATACGCAGTATTTT. Drawing the rest from reference TRBV18 and TRBJ2-3, the complete variable domain is NAGVMQNPRHLVRRRGQEARLRCSPMKGHSHVYWYRQLPEEGLKFMVYLQKENIIDESGMPKERFSAEFPKEGPSILRIQQVVRGDSAAYFCASSQPGTDTQYFGPGTRLTVL.

The gene calls are TRBV7-6 and TRBJ2-5; D uncertain. This CDR3 contains 15 residues. The V gene lost 2 bases and the J gene lost 6 bases, with 16 bases spanning the gap. Germline V gene data show CDR1 as SGHVS and CDR2 as FNYEAQ. CDR3 DNA sequence: TGTGCCAGCAGCTTAATTCAGGAGATAGTGAAGACCCAGTACTTC. It codes for CASSLIQEIVKTQYF. Looking up the rest from reference TRBV7-6 and TRBJ2-5 gives the full variable domain: GAGVSQSPRYKVTKRGQDVALRCDPISGHVSLYWYRQALGQGPEFLTYFNYEAQQDKSGLPNDRFSAERPEGSISTLTIQRTEQRDSAMYRCASSLIQEIVKTQYFGPGTRLLVL.

The chain carries TRBV2 and TRBJ1-5; D gene uncertain. V lost 6 bases and J lost 1, with 4 bases in between. This CDR3 has 12 residues. CDR1 SNHLY and CDR2 FYNNEI come from the germline V gene. CDR3 bases: TGTGCCAGCAGGGAGAGCAATCAGCCCCAGCATTTT. Translating it yields CASRESNQPQHF. The variable domain in full, completed from reference TRBV2 and TRBJ1-5, reads EPEVTQTPSHQVTQMGQEVILRCVPISNHLYFYWYRQILGQKVEFLVSFYNNEISEKSEIFDDQFSVERPDGSNFTLKIRSTKLEDSAMYFCASRESNQPQHFGDGTRLSIL.

The V gene is TRBV9, the J gene TRBJ2-3; 10 nucleotides align to TRBD2. The germline V gene encodes CDR1 SGDLS and CDR2 YYNGEE. The trim removed 2 bases at V and 2 bases at J, leaving 5 bases unmatched. The CDR3 has 16 residues. Written as DNA, the CDR3 is TGTGCCAGCAGCGTCCTAGCGGGAGTTCCCACAGATACGCAGTATTTT. Protein sequence: CASSVLAGVPTDTQYF.

For the CDR3, the DNA is TGTGCCATCAGTGTAACAGGACCTCGGGAGCTGTTTTTT. Its translation: CAISVTGPRELFF. The rearrangement links TRBV10-3 to TRBJ2-2; a weak D match, TRBD1 (5 bases). From germline, CDR1 is ENHRY and CDR2 SYGVKD. The germline V and J ends were trimmed by 4 bases and 9 bases, with 12 bases remaining between them. The CDR3 sequence is 13 residues long.

The CDR3 DNA is TGTGCCAGCAGCCGGTCAGGGGCCGATCAGCCCCAGCATTTT. This sequence encodes CASSRSGADQPQHF. The chain carries TRBV6-1 and TRBJ1-5; D might be TRBD1 (6 bases). The CDR3 extends over 14 amino acids. Germline CDR1 is MNHNS and CDR2 is SASEGT. The V gene lost 6 bases and the J gene lost 5 bases, with 14 bases spanning the gap.

This sequence joins TRBV30 and TRBJ1-5; TRBD1 agrees at 11 bases. CDR1 and CDR2 from the germline V gene are GTSNPN and SVGIG (reference sequence). This CDR3 has 13 amino acids. The J segment lost 4 bases and the V segment lost 8 bases, leaving 4 bases of the junction unmatched. The DNA of the CDR3 is TGTGCCCGCGGGACAGGGGGAAATCAGCCCCAGCATTTT. Translated: CARGTGGNQPQHF. The whole variable domain, remainder taken from reference TRBV30 and TRBJ1-5, is SQTIHQWPATLVQPVGSPLSLECTVEGTSNPNLYWYRQAAGRGLQLLFYSVGIGQISSEVPQNLSASRPQDRQFILSSKKLLLSDSGFYLCARGTGGNQPQHFGDGTRLSIL.

The V and J genes are TRBV6-1 and TRBJ2-7, with 9 bases lining up with TRBD2. The CDR3 extends over 18 amino acids. With 0 bases clipped from V and 2 bases from J, the junction kept 11 bases outside the gene matches. CDR1 MNHNS and CDR2 SASEGT come from the germline V gene. The CDR3 is CASSEAGKLAGLAYEQYF. The CDR3 bases are TGTGCCAGCAGTGAAGCGGGGAAACTAGCGGGTTTGGCCTACGAGCAGTACTTC.

The rearrangement links TRBV5-5 to TRBJ1-1; 9 bases agree with TRBD1. The CDR3 extends over 15 amino acids. Germline CDR1 and CDR2: SGHKS and YYEKEE (reference sequence). V was pared by 4 bases and J by 2 bases, with 6 bases of the junction left unmatched. CDR3 in DNA: TGTGCCAGCAGCGCTGGACAGGGGCGCAACACTGAAGCTTTCTTT. Translating gives CASSAGQGRNTEAFF.

The rearrangement links TRBV28 to TRBJ2-6; D might be TRBD1 or TRBD2, each matching 5 bases. Germline CDR1 reads MDHEN; CDR2 reads SYDVKM. CDR3 length equals 15 residues. With 11 bases removed from V and 2 bases from J, the gap between germline ends came to 16 bases. The CDR3 coding sequence is TGTGCCGCGCATGGGACCCCTGCTGGGGCCAACGTCCTGACTTTC. It is translated as CAAHGTPAGANVLTF.

This sequence joins TRBV4-1 and TRBJ2-6, with a possible D match to TRBD2 (6 bases). The CDR3 is 18 amino acids. The V end lost 1 base, the J end lost 2 bases, and 15 bases lay between the germline ends. CDR1 and CDR2 from the germline V gene are MGHRA and YSYEKL. DNA for the CDR3: TGCGCCAGCAGCCAAGCCCCTTTCCGCGGGGCTGGGGCCAACGTCCTGACTTTC. Translating it yields CASSQAPFRGAGANVLTF.

Details on this clone: Its ends do not fully match the called genes, so a read error is possible. V is TRBV6-1 and J is TRBJ1-2; 9 bases fit TRBD1. The CDR3 contains 14 residues. Germline CDR1 is MNHNS and CDR2 is SASEGT. The chain's CDR3 is CASREGQGIYGYTF. CDR3 nucleotide sequence: TGTGCCAGCAGAGAAGGACAGGGGATCTATGGCTACACCTTC.

The chain couples TRBV6-5 to TRBJ2-5; D uncertain. The CDR3 is 13 residues long. The germline gives CDR1 MNHEY, CDR2 SVGAGI. V lost 2 bases to trimming and J lost 5 bases, with 9 bases between them. The CDR3 DNA is TGTGCCAGCAGTTACGTGGGAATGGAGACCCAGTACTTC. Translation: CASSYVGMETQYF.

CDR3 protein: CASSDHRVGNTIYF. The CDR3 region has the DNA TGTGCCAGCAGCGATCACAGGGTTGGAAACACCATATATTTT. V is TRBV5-4 and J is TRBJ1-3; TRBD1 might be the D (6 bases). The CDR3 length is 14 residues. V dropped 4 bases and J dropped 3 bases, with 11 bases sitting between them. Germline V CDR1 and CDR2: SGHNT, YYREEE (reference sequence).

DNA for the CDR3: TGTGCCAGCAGCCTGAGACCGGAGAATCAGCCCCAGCATTTT. Amino acids: CASSLRPENQPQHF. The V and J genes are TRBV13 and TRBJ1-5; no firm D call. The CDR3 is 14 residues long. The ends were cut back, 5 bases at V and 4 bases at J, with 12 bases in the middle. Germline-derived CDR1 and CDR2 are PRHDT and FYEKMQ (reference sequence).

The chain employs TRBV28 and TRBJ1-5; TRBD1 aligns across 9 bases. This CDR3 is built from 16 residues. From germline, CDR1 is MDHEN and CDR2 SYDVKM. V gave up 9 bases and J gave up 0 bases; unmatched junction bases: 9. The DNA of the CDR3 is TGTGCCAGTGGACAGGGGCCGTTATATAGCAATCAGCCCCAGCATTTT. It yields the protein CASGQGPLYSNQPQHF. The whole variable domain, remainder taken from reference TRBV28 and TRBJ1-5, is DVKVTQSSRYLVKRTGEKVFLECVQDMDHENMFWYRQDPGLGLRLIYFSYDVKMKEKGDIPEGYSVSREKKERFSLILESASTNQTSMYLCASGQGPLYSNQPQHFGDGTRLSIL.

V gene TRBV7-3 combines with J gene TRBJ1-2; D gene ambiguous. The CDR3 extends over 13 amino acids. Trimming took off 3 bases at V and 4 bases at J, with 9 bases between the two ends. Germline CDR1 and CDR2: SGHTA and FQGTGA. CDR3 DNA sequence: TGTGCCAGCAGCTTCGACGGTAGCTATGGCTACACCTTC. It specifies CASSFDGSYGYTF.

The rearrangement links TRBV18 to TRBJ1-1, with a weak D call TRBD1 (5 bases). The CDR3 runs 15 residues. The germline V gene has CDR1 KGHSH and CDR2 LQKENI. Deletions cut 1 base from V and 4 bases from J, with 13 bases between. The CDR3 DNA sequence: TGTGCCAGCTCACCACGGGGAGGGGAGGGCACTGAAGCTTTCTTT. Translation: CASSPRGGEGTEAFF.

V is TRBV10-3 and J is TRBJ1-1; TRBD1 aligns across 7 bases. Per the germline V gene, CDR1 is ENHRY and CDR2 is SYGVKD. V lost 6 bases and J lost 4; bases outside the gene matches: 8. This CDR3 has 14 residues. The CDR3 is CAIRGTVEGTEAFF. CDR3 bases: TGTGCCATCAGGGGGACAGTTGAGGGCACTGAAGCTTTCTTT.

This clone was counted between two and nine times. J is TRBJ2-3 and V is TRBV5-1; D ambiguous. Germline CDR1 reads SGHRS; CDR2 reads YFSETQ. The CDR3 is 14 residues long. Between the trimmed V and J ends, which lost 0 bases and 0 bases, there was a span of 5 bases. In nucleotides, the CDR3 is TGCGCCAGCAGCTTGGACTTCAGCACAGATACGCAGTATTTT. It specifies CASSLDFSTDTQYF.

V usage is TRBV19 and J usage is TRBJ2-1; 8 nucleotides align to TRBD2. This CDR3 comprises 15 residues. The V gene end was trimmed by 5 bases and the J gene end by 5 bases; junction bases not matched to a gene: 8. In germline, CDR1 is LNHDA, CDR2 SQIVND (reference sequence). DNA for the CDR3: TGTGCCAGTAGTTTGCGGGGGGCGCAGAACAATGAGCAGTTCTTC. It yields the protein CASSLRGAQNNEQFF.

V gene TRBV4-2 combines with J gene TRBJ1-6; 7 positions agree with TRBD1. The CDR3 extends over 16 amino acids. Germline assignment: CDR1 LGHNA and CDR2 YNFKEQ. The V segment lost 1 base and the J segment 5 bases; nucleotides outside the gene matches: 5. The DNA of the CDR3 is TGTGCCAGCAGCCAAGGACAGGGTATTAATAATTCACCCCTCCACTTT. Amino acids: CASSQGQGINNSPLHF.

V gene TRBV14 combines with J gene TRBJ2-5, with D unclear. CDR3 size: 14 residues. Per the germline V gene, CDR1 is SGHDN and CDR2 is FVKESK. Trimming shortened V by 4 bases and J by 7 bases, and 16 bases separated the two germline ends. DNA for the CDR3: TGTGCCAGCAGCCGCCAAGGCGTGGTCAGGACCCAGTACTTC. Its protein product is CASSRQGVVRTQYF.

This chain connects TRBV10-3 to TRBJ2-7, with TRBD1 matching over 8 bases. V shed 2 bases, J shed 3 bases, and the junction held 3 bases outside the gene matches. Germline CDR1 is ENHRY and CDR2 is SYGVKD. This CDR3 region has 14 residues. The CDR3 nucleotides are TGTGCCATCAGTGAGGGGACAGGAGACTACGAGCAGTACTTC. Its translation is CAISEGTGDYEQYF.

The J gene is TRBJ1-5, the V gene TRBV19; a possible D gene is TRBD1 (6 bases). This CDR3 has 14 residues. Looked up from germline, CDR1 is LNHDA and CDR2 is SQIVND (reference sequence). V shed 7 bases and J shed 9 bases, with 19 bases lying between them. CDR3 DNA: TGTGCCAGTACTAAGACCCGGGGACATTCGCCCCAGCATTTT. It codes for CASTKTRGHSPQHF. Supplemented by reference TRBV19 and TRBJ1-5, the full variable domain reads DGGITQSPKYLFRKEGQNVTLSCEQNLNHDAMYWYRQDPGQGLRLIYYSQIVNDFQKGDIAEGYSVSREKKESFPLTVTSAQKNPTAFYLCASTKTRGHSPQHFGDGTRLSIL.

This clone was seen only once. The chain carries TRBV18 and TRBJ2-3; 12 bases map to TRBD2. The CDR3 sequence is 17 residues long. Per the germline V gene, CDR1 is KGHSH and CDR2 is LQKENI. J was trimmed by 1 base and V by 5 bases; bases with no gene match: 7. In DNA form, the CDR3 reads TGTGCCAGCTCAGCGCTAGCGGGAGGGCCTGGCACAGATACGCAGTATTTT. This sequence encodes CASSALAGGPGTDTQYF.

The chain has TRBV6-5 and TRBJ2-7; 7 nucleotides agree with TRBD1. There are 15 residues in the CDR3. V lost 5 bases to trimming and J lost 0 bases; unmatched junction nucleotides: 7. Germline V gene sequence: CDR1 MNHEY, CDR2 SVGAGI. The CDR3 is CASSTRGTASYEQYF. The CDR3, as DNA: TGTGCCAGCAGTACCAGGGGGACCGCCTCCTACGAGCAGTACTTC.

J is TRBJ2-2 and V is TRBV7-9; D remains ambiguous. Germline values: CDR1 SEHNR, CDR2 FQNEAQ (reference sequence). V lost 5 bases to trimming and J lost 2 bases, with 12 bases between them. The CDR3 is made up of 15 amino acids. This chain's CDR3 is CASSQPERNTGELFF. CDR3 nucleotides: TGTGCCAGCAGCCAACCGGAGAGAAACACCGGGGAGCTGTTTTTT.